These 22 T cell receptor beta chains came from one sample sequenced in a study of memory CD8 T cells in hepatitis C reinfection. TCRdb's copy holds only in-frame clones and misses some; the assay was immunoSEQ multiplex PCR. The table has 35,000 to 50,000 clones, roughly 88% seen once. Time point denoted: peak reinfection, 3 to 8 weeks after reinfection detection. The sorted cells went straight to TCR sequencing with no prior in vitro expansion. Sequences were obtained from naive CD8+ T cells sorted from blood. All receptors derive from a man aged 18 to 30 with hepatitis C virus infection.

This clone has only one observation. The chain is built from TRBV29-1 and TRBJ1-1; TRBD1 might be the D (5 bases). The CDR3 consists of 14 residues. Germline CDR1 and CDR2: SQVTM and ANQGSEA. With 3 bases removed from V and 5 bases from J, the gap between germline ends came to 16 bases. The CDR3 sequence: CSVDQVWGGTEAFF. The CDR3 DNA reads TGCAGCGTTGACCAAGTGTGGGGCGGAACTGAAGCTTTCTTT.

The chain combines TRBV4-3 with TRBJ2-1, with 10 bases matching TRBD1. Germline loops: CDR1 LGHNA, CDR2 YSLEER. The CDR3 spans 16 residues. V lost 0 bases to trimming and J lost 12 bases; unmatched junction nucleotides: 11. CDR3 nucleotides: TGCGCCAGCAGCCAAGATCCGGGGACAGGGGCTTCAACGCAGTTCTTC. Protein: CASSQDPGTGASTQFF.

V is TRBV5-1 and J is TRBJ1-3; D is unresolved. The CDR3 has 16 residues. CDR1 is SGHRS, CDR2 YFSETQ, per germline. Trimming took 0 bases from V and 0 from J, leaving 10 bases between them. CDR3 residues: CASSLGLQISGNTIYF. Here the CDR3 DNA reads TGCGCCAGCAGCTTGGGCCTGCAGATCTCTGGAAACACCATATATTTT. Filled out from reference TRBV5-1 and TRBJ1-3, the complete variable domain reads KAGVTQTPRYLIKTRGQQVTLSCSPISGHRSVSWYQQTPGQGLQFLFEYFSETQRNKGNFPGRFSGRQFSNSRSEMNVSTLELGDSALYLCASSLGLQISGNTIYFGEGSWLTVV.

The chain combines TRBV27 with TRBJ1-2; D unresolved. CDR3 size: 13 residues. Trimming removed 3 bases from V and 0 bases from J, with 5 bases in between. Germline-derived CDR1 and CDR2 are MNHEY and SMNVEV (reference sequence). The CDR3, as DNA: TGTGCCAGCAGTTTCACATCTAACTATGGCTACACCTTC. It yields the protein CASSFTSNYGYTF.

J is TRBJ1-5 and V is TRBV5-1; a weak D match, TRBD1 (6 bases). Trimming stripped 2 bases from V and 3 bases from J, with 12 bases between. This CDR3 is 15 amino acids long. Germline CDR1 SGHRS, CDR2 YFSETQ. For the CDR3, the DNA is TGCGCCAGCAGCTTTGTGGGGGCTCCCAATCAGCCCCAGCATTTT. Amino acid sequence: CASSFVGAPNQPQHF.

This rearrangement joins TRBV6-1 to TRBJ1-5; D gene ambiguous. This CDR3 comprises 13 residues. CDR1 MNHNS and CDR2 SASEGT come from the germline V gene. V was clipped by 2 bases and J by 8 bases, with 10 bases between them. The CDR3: CASSEWQEEPQHF. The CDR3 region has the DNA TGTGCCAGCAGTGAATGGCAGGAAGAGCCCCAGCATTTT.

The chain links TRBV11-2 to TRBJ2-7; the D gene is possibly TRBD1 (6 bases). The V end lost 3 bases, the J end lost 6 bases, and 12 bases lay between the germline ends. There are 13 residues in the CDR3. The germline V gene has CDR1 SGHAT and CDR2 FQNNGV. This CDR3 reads CASSFGTFGEQYV. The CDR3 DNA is TGTGCCAGCAGCTTCGGGACATTCGGCGAGCAGTACGTC.

The CDR3 region has the DNA TGTGCCAGCAGTGAAGAGGCTAGCGGGGGACAAGAGACCCAGTACTTC. Amino acids: CASSEEASGGQETQYF. This chain uses TRBV6-1 with TRBJ2-5; 10 nucleotides agree with TRBD2. V lost 1 base, J lost 2 bases, and 4 bases stayed unmatched. This CDR3 has 16 amino acids. The germline V gene encodes CDR1 MNHNS and CDR2 SASEGT.

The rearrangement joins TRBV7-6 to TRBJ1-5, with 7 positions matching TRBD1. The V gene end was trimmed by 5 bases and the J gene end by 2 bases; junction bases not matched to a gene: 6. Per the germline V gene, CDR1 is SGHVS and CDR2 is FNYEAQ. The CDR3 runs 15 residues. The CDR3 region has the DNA TGTGCCAGCAGCCCCGGGACAGTGGGCAATCAGCCCCAGCATTTT. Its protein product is CASSPGTVGNQPQHF.

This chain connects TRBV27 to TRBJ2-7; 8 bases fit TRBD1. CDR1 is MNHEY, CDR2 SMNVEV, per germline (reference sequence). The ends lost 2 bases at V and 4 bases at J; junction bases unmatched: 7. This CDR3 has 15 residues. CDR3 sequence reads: CASSLTGQAGYEQYV. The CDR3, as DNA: TGTGCCAGCAGTTTAACGGGACAGGCGGGTTACGAGCAGTACGTC.

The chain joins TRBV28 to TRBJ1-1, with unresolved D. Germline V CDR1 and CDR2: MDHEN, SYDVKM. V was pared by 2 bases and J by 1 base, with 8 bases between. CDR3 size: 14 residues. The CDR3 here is CASSLTGTNTEAFF. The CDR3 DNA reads TGTGCCAGCAGTTTAACGGGTACGAACACTGAAGCTTTCTTT.

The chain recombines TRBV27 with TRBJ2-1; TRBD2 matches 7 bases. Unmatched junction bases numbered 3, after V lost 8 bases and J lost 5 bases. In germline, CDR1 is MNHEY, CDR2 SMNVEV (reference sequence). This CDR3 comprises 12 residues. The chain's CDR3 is CASQRDNNEQFF. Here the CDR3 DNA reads TGTGCCAGCCAGCGGGATAACAATGAGCAGTTCTTC.

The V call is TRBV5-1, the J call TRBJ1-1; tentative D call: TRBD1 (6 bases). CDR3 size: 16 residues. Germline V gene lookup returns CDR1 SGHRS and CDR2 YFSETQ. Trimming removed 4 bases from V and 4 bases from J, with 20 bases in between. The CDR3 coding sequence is TGCGCCAGCAGCCCCGGGGACACCACCGGCCGCACTGAAGCTTTCTTT. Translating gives CASSPGDTTGRTEAFF.

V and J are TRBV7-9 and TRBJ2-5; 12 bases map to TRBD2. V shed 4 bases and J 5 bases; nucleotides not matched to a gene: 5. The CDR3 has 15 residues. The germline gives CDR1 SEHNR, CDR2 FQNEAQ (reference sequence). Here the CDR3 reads CASSSLAGGQETQYF. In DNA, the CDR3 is TGTGCCAGCAGCTCGCTAGCGGGGGGGCAGGAGACCCAGTACTTC.

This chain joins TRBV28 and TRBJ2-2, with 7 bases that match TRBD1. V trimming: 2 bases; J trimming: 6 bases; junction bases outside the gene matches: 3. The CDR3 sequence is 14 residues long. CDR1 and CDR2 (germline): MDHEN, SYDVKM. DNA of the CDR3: TGTGCCAGCAGTTTAAGGCAGGGGGCCGGGGAGCTGTTTTTT. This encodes CASSLRQGAGELFF.

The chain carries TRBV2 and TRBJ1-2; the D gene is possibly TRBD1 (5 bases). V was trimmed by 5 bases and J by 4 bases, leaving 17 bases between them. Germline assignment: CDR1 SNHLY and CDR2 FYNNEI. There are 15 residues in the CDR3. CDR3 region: CASSQTLSRVYGYTF. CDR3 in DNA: TGTGCCAGCAGTCAAACCTTATCCAGGGTCTATGGCTACACCTTC.

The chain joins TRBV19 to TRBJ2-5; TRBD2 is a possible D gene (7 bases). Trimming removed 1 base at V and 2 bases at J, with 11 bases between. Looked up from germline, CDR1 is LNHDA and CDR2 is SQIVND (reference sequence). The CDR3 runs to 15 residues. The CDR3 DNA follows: TGTGCCAGTAGTATAGGGGGGGGCCCTCAAGAGACCCAGTACTTC. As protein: CASSIGGGPQETQYF.

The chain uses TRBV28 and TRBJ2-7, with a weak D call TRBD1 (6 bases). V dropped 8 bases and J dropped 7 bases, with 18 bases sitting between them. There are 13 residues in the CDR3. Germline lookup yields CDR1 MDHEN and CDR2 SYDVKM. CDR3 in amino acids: CASREQGAGEQYV. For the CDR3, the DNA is TGTGCCAGCCGGGAACAGGGCGCTGGTGAGCAGTACGTC.

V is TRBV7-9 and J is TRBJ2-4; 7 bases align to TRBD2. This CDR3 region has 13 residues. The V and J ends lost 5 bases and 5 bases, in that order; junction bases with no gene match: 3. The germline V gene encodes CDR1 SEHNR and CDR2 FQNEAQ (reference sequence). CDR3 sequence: CASSRGLENIQYF. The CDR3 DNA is TGTGCCAGCAGCCGAGGACTAGAAAACATTCAGTACTTC. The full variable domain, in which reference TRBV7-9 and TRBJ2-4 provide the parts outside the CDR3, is DTGVSQNPRHKITKRGQNVTFRCDPISEHNRLYWYRQTLGQGPEFLTYFQNEAQLEKSRLLSDRFSAERPKGSFSTLEIQRTEQGDSAMYLCASSRGLENIQYFGAGTRLSVL.

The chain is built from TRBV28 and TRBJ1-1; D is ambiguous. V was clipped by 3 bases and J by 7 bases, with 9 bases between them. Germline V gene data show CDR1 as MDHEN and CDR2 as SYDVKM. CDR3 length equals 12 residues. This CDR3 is CASSLATLEAFF. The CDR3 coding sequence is TGTGCCAGCAGTTTGGCGACACTTGAAGCTTTCTTT. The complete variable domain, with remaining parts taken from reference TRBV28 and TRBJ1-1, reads DVKVTQSSRYLVKRTGEKVFLECVQDMDHENMFWYRQDPGLGLRLIYFSYDVKMKEKGDIPEGYSVSREKKERFSLILESASTNQTSMYLCASSLATLEAFFGQGTRLTVV.

This CDR3 is CASSLTLSGEEQFF. In nucleotides, the CDR3 is TGTGCCAGCAGTTTAACACTCTCCGGAGAGGAGCAGTTCTTC. V usage is TRBV27 and J usage is TRBJ2-1; D is unclear. The germline gives CDR1 MNHEY, CDR2 SMNVEV (reference sequence). V was cut by 2 bases and J by 10 bases, with 15 bases left in between. This CDR3 comprises 14 residues.

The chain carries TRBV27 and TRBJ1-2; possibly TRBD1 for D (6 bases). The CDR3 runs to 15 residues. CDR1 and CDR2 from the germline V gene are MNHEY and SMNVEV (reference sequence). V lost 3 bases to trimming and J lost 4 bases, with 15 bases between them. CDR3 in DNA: TGTGCCAGCAGTTTTTCAGGGGCTCTAGGCTATGGCTACACCTTC. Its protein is CASSFSGALGYGYTF.